These 8 T cell receptor beta chains came from one sample sequenced in a study of cytomegalovirus exposure and HLA in healthy donors. This PCR relied on a set of 60 Vbeta primers and 13 Jbeta primers. Repertoires were generated with immunoSEQ multiplex PCR, while TCRdb's copy carries only in-frame clones and drops some. The repertoire holds some 120,000 clones, with over 70% as singletons. Sequenced input: PBMCs. Every receptor here comes from a woman in her thirties or forties in good health and CMV-seronegative.

This chain uses TRBV6-1 with TRBJ2-5; possible D gene TRBD1, 7 bases. The end of the DNA aligns better with TRBJ2-7, so the J call may be wrong. The V gene's germline CDR1 is MNHNS and CDR2 SASEGT. The length of the CDR3 is 15 residues. CDR3 sequence (DNA): TGTGCCAGCAGCGAACAGGCAGGGGGGTCCTACGAGCAGTACTTC. Amino acids: CASSEQAGGSYEQYF.

V usage is TRBV14 and J usage is TRBJ2-3; no definite D call. Per germline, CDR1 SGHDN and CDR2 FVKESK. Trimming shortened V by 0 bases and J by 2 bases, and 21 bases separated the two germline ends. This CDR3 has 19 amino acids. CDR3 protein: CASSQDPLRASGPTDTQYF. In DNA form, the CDR3 reads TGTGCCAGCAGCCAAGACCCCCTTCGAGCGTCTGGTCCCACAGATACGCAGTATTTT.

The chain uses TRBV19 and TRBJ1-2; 7 bases match TRBD1. Germline values: CDR1 LNHDA, CDR2 SQIVND (reference sequence). CDR3 length equals 14 residues. V shed 5 bases and J 2 bases; nucleotides not matched to a gene: 5. DNA for the CDR3: TGTGCCAGTAGTCCTCCGACAGGGAACTATGGCTACACCTTC. It is translated as CASSPPTGNYGYTF.

V gene TRBV4-3 combines with J gene TRBJ1-2; possible D gene TRBD1, 6 bases. Germline V lookup: CDR1 LGHNA, CDR2 YSLEER. The CDR3 runs to 15 residues. With 0 bases removed from V and 10 bases from J, the gap between germline ends came to 18 bases. The CDR3 DNA follows: TGCGCCAGCAGCCAAGATTACGGCCAGGGGTGGGACTACACCTTC. Residues: CASSQDYGQGWDYTF.

This clone was observed a few times. The V and J genes are TRBV5-4 and TRBJ2-7; possibly TRBD2 for D (6 bases). V was cut by 0 bases and J by 6 bases, with 16 bases left in between. CDR1 is SGHNT and CDR2 is YYREEE in the germline V gene (reference sequence). The CDR3 has 15 amino acids. The chain's CDR3 is CASSLAGGGGREQYF. The CDR3 nucleotides are TGTGCCAGCAGCTTGGCCGGGGGAGGTGGGCGCGAGCAGTACTTC.

This clone has a handful of counts. For the CDR3, the DNA is TGTGCCAGCAGTGCCAAGCAGAAGGCGGCATACGAGCAGTACTTC. Residues: CASSAKQKAAYEQYF. The chain couples TRBV6-1 to TRBJ2-7; D is ambiguous. The germline V gene encodes CDR1 MNHNS and CDR2 SASEGT. V lost 4 bases and J 4 bases, leaving 17 bases between the germline ends. The CDR3 has 15 amino acids.

The V and J genes are TRBV29-1 and TRBJ1-2; no clear D. The length of the CDR3 is 11 residues. CDR1 is SQVTM and CDR2 is ANQGSEA in the germline V gene. DNA of the CDR3: TGCAGTAGTTATAGCTCCGGTGGCTACACCTTC. Its translation is CSSYSSGGYTF.

This clone turned up a few times. The junction differs from germline at one of its ends, possibly a read error. The chain joins TRBV7-9 to TRBJ1-1; tentatively, D is TRBD1 (6 bases). The CDR3 is 15 residues long. The V gene's germline CDR1 is SEHNR and CDR2 FQNEAQ (reference sequence). Here the CDR3 reads CSSSLLQGPSTEAFF. The CDR3, as DNA: TGTTCCAGCAGCTTACTTCAGGGGCCCAGCACTGAAGCTTTCTTT.